This entry lists 23 T cell receptor beta chains sequenced from one sample in a study of T cells in localized non-small cell lung cancer. Assay used: immunoSEQ multiplex PCR; TCRdb lists only in-frame clones, some missing. The table shows 45,000 or so clones, with roughly nine tenths occurring only once. Sequenced material: PBMCs, taken before any cancer treatment. These receptors were taken from a man between 40 and 70 years old with stage II lung adenocarcinoma.

This chain connects TRBV6-5 to TRBJ1-1; no reliable D call. Trimming took off 6 bases at V and 6 bases at J, with 14 bases between the two ends. CDR3 length: 13 residues. The V gene's germline CDR1 is MNHEY and CDR2 SVGAGI. The CDR3 loop reads CASSLTERAEAFF. The DNA for the CDR3 is TGTGCCAGCAGCTTAACAGAGCGCGCTGAAGCTTTCTTT.

The gene calls are TRBV25-1 and TRBJ2-7, with 10 positions matching TRBD2. Losses at the gene ends were 3 bases for V and 12 bases for J; bases not matched to a gene: 14. CDR1 MGHDK and CDR2 SYGVNS come from the germline V gene. This CDR3 comprises 15 residues. As DNA, the CDR3 is TGTGCCAGCAGTGACTTGACTAGCGGGTTGATTGGGCCGTACTTC. Amino acid sequence: CASSDLTSGLIGPYF.

CDR3 DNA: TGTGCCAGCAGATCCGACAGTCCAGATACGCAGTATTTT. This gives the protein CASRSDSPDTQYF. The genes are TRBV6-5 and TRBJ2-3; a possible D gene is TRBD1 (5 bases). CDR3 size: 13 residues. Germline V gene sequence: CDR1 MNHEY, CDR2 SVGAGI. Deletions cut 6 bases from V and 4 bases from J, with 11 bases between.

V gene TRBV20-1 combines with J gene TRBJ1-2; the D is unclear. Trimming removed 3 bases from V and 8 bases from J, with 10 bases in between. The CDR3 is made up of 11 amino acids. CDR1 and CDR2 (germline): DFQATT, SNEGSKA (reference sequence). DNA of the CDR3: TGCAGTGCTAGTGTATTTCGGGGCTACACCTTC. Residues: CSASVFRGYTF.

This sequence joins TRBV2 and TRBJ2-7; 9 bases map to TRBD2. After removal of 1 base from V and 0 bases from J, the junction contained 4 bases not matched to a gene. The germline V gene has CDR1 SNHLY and CDR2 FYNNEI. The CDR3 sequence is 16 residues long. Here the CDR3 reads CASSEGLAGFSYEQYV. CDR3 nucleotides: TGTGCCAGCAGTGAAGGGCTAGCGGGGTTCTCCTACGAGCAGTACGTC.

The count of this clone is one. V gene TRBV7-9 combines with J gene TRBJ2-3; TRBD2 aligns across 7 bases. V lost 0 bases and J lost 0; bases outside the gene matches: 6. The CDR3 is 17 amino acids. In germline, CDR1 is SEHNR, CDR2 FQNEAQ (reference sequence). The CDR3 DNA reads TGTGCCAGCAGCTTAGCGGGGGGGGATATGAGCACAGATACGCAGTATTTT. Its translation is CASSLAGGDMSTDTQYF.

The chain employs TRBV13 and TRBJ2-5; D is perhaps TRBD2 (5 bases). CDR3 length: 15 residues. Germline values: CDR1 PRHDT, CDR2 FYEKMQ (reference sequence). Trimming left V 6 bases short and J 5 bases short, with 19 bases between. The CDR3 nucleotides are TGTGCCAGCAGTTCGAGCGGACTCCACGCGGAGACCCAGTACTTC. Its translation: CASSSSGLHAETQYF.

The chain joins TRBV25-1 to TRBJ2-3; D might be TRBD1 (5 bases). The CDR3 loop spans 13 amino acids. Between the trimmed V and J ends, which lost 2 bases and 4 bases, there was a span of 7 bases. Per the germline V gene, CDR1 is MGHDK and CDR2 is SYGVNS. CDR3 in amino acids: CASSEQGADTQYF. CDR3 DNA: TGTGCCAGCAGTGAACAGGGCGCAGATACGCAGTATTTT.

The chain employs TRBV5-8 and TRBJ2-7; TRBD1 or TRBD2 may be the D gene (5 bases each). V was cut by 4 bases and J by 5 bases, with 16 bases left in between. The CDR3 totals 14 residues. Germline-derived CDR1 and CDR2 are SGHTS and YDEGEE. The CDR3 spells CASSRGAGRDEQYV. CDR3 nucleotides: TGTGCCAGCAGCCGTGGGGCAGGGAGAGACGAGCAGTACGTC.

This clone turned up a few times. The chain employs TRBV7-2 and TRBJ2-5; TRBD1 aligns across 7 bases. V lost 5 bases and J lost 4; bases outside the gene matches: 4. CDR1 is SGHTA and CDR2 is FQGNSA in the germline V gene. There are 13 residues in the CDR3. CDR3 sequence reads: CASSRDRAETQYF. Here the CDR3 DNA reads TGTGCCAGCAGCCGAGACAGGGCAGAGACCCAGTACTTC.

The V call is TRBV19, the J call TRBJ2-5, with D perhaps matching TRBD2 (7 bases). The CDR3 is made up of 12 amino acids. Trimming pared 8 bases from V and 5 bases from J, leaving 12 bases between. CDR1 and CDR2 from the germline V gene are LNHDA and SQIVND (reference sequence). The CDR3 reads CASARGGETQYF. Written as DNA, the CDR3 is TGTGCCAGTGCGAGGGGGGGTGAGACCCAGTACTTC.

The chain recombines TRBV7-6 with TRBJ1-1; D ambiguous. Per germline, CDR1 SGHVS and CDR2 FNYEAQ. The CDR3 has 14 amino acids. Trimming cost V 1 base and J 4 bases, with 10 bases left between them. CDR3 amino acids: CASSLGRGSTEAFF. In DNA, the CDR3 is TGTGCCAGCAGCTTAGGTCGGGGAAGCACTGAAGCTTTCTTT.

The V call is TRBV21-1, the J call TRBJ1-2; whether TRBD1, the table's D call, matches the DNA was not checked. TRBV21-1 is given as a pseudogene. The CDR3 length is 13 residues. CDR3 sequence: CASFRDRVGGYTF. The CDR3 region has the DNA TGTGCCAGCTTCCGGGACAGGGTAGGAGGCTACACCTTC.

Here the CDR3 DNA reads TGTGCCAGCAGCTTGGACAGGGAAAATCGAAAACTGTTTTTT. Amino acids: CASSLDRENRKLFF. V is TRBV6-5 and J is TRBJ1-4, with 8 bases identical to TRBD1. The V gene's germline CDR1 is MNHEY and CDR2 SVGAGI. Unmatched junction bases numbered 10, after V lost 6 bases and J lost 10 bases. CDR3 size: 14 residues.

The chain has TRBV4-1 and TRBJ2-5; D might be TRBD1 (6 bases). The V end was cut by 2 bases, the J end by 1 base, with 17 bases between. Per germline, CDR1 MGHRA and CDR2 YSYEKL. This CDR3 spans 17 amino acids. The CDR3 sequence: CASSQPRTEIFQETQYF. The CDR3, as DNA: TGCGCCAGCAGCCAACCCAGGACAGAGATTTTCCAAGAGACCCAGTACTTC.

This chain connects TRBV7-3 to TRBJ2-1; the D gene is possibly TRBD2 (7 bases). V shed 0 bases and J shed 8 bases, with 14 bases lying between them. In germline, CDR1 is SGHTA, CDR2 FQGTGA. The CDR3 has 15 amino acids. The DNA of the CDR3 is TGTGCCAGCAGCTTAACAGGGGGGGCCAGCGATGAGCAGTTCTTC. Residues: CASSLTGGASDEQFF. The complete variable domain, with remaining parts taken from reference TRBV7-3 and TRBJ2-1, reads GAGVSQTPSNKVTEKGKYVELRCDPISGHTALYWYRQSLGQGPEFLIYFQGTGAADDSGLPNDRFFAVRPEGSVSTLKIQRTERGDSAVYLCASSLTGGASDEQFFGPGTRLTVL.

This chain's CDR3 is CASSSPLTGNQPQHF. CDR3 bases: TGTGCCAGCAGCTCCCCCCTTACAGGGAATCAGCCCCAGCATTTT. The chain links TRBV7-9 to TRBJ1-5, with D possibly matching TRBD1 (6 bases). The CDR3 runs to 15 residues. The germline V gene has CDR1 SEHNR and CDR2 FQNEAQ (reference sequence). Trimming pared 4 bases from V and 4 bases from J, leaving 14 bases between.

This chain joins TRBV27 and TRBJ1-5, with D possibly being TRBD1 (5 bases). Germline V gene data show CDR1 as MNHEY and CDR2 as SMNVEV (reference sequence). The CDR3 contains 14 residues. Trimming removed 2 bases from V and 7 bases from J, with 12 bases in between. As DNA, the CDR3 is TGTGCCAGCAGTTTAAGGGGAAGCGGGCAGCCCCAGCATTTT. It translates to CASSLRGSGQPQHF.

The chain is built from TRBV10-1 and TRBJ1-4; D is perhaps TRBD1 (5 bases). The CDR3 runs 14 residues. V was clipped by 5 bases and J by 2 bases, with 9 bases between them. Germline CDR1 WNHNN, CDR2 SYGVQD (reference sequence). CDR3 sequence (DNA): TGCGCCAGCAGTAGGGGAGGGACTAATGAAAAACTGTTTTTT. Protein product: CASSRGGTNEKLFF.

V is TRBV18 and J is TRBJ1-1; TRBD1 might be the D (5 bases). V was clipped by 4 bases and J by 10 bases, with 22 bases between them. This CDR3 spans 15 amino acids. Germline-derived CDR1 and CDR2 are KGHSH and LQKENI. As DNA, the CDR3 is TGTGCCAGCTCACTTACGGACAAAGGGAATGGTGGAGCTTTCTTT. It translates to CASSLTDKGNGGAFF.

This clone occurred a few times. The CDR3 DNA reads as TGTGCCAGCAGCTTAGAAGCGAATTCACCCCTCCACTTT. This codes for CASSLEANSPLHF. The chain employs TRBV7-6 and TRBJ1-6, with D unresolved. Deletions cut 1 base from V and 7 bases from J, with 5 bases between. CDR3 length: 13 amino acids. From germline, CDR1 is SGHVS and CDR2 FNYEAQ.

This rearrangement joins TRBV7-8 to TRBJ1-2, with unresolved D. This CDR3 comprises 15 residues. V was shortened by 0 bases and J by 3 bases, with 11 bases between the two germline ends. Germline assignment: CDR1 SGHVS and CDR2 FQNEAQ. In nucleotides, the CDR3 is TGTGCCAGCAGCTTAGCGGCGATACCTTACTATGGCTACACCTTC. Encoded protein: CASSLAAIPYYGYTF.

The genes are TRBV28 and TRBJ1-1, with D perhaps TRBD1 (6 bases). Trimming took 5 bases from V and 0 from J, leaving 13 bases between them. CDR3 length equals 15 residues. The germline CDR1 and CDR2 sequences are MDHEN and SYDVKM. The CDR3 nucleotides read TGTGCCAGCAGTCCACACTACAGGGTGAACACTGAAGCTTTCTTT. The encoded protein is CASSPHYRVNTEAFF.